Given below is one T cell receptor (beta chain) in context. The data were obtained in a study of T cells in localized non-small cell lung cancer. Assay: immunoSEQ multiplex PCR; the TCRdb copy retains only in-frame clones and omits some. Found here are some 25,000 clones, about 91% of them singletons; the top ten hold about 9%. The CDR3 contains 14 residues. Germline V gene data show CDR1 as SGHTA and CDR2 as FQGNSA. V was clipped by 1 base and J by 7 bases; unmatched bases: 4. Sequenced here: peripheral blood mononuclear cells, sampled before any cancer treatment. The TCR was taken from a woman between 35 and 75 years old with stage III lung adenocarcinoma. V and J are TRBV7-2 and TRBJ2-1; 7 nucleotides match TRBD1. CDR3 protein: CASSLDFRGNEQFF. Written as DNA, the CDR3 is TGTGCCAGCAGCTTAGACTTCAGGGGGAATGAGCAGTTCTTC.